This T cell receptor beta chain was profiled in a study of radiation and T cells in renal cell carcinoma. Time point defined: baseline pretreatment blood. Indicated treatment: 15 Gy SBRT to primary tumor, nephrectomy 4 weeks later. The patient's renal cell carcinoma had clear cell pathology. As regards this clone: What it binds is not known.

Clones were read by immunoSEQ multiplex PCR, and TCRdb kept only the in-frame ones, dropping some. The profile shows some 120,000 clones, roughly 80% of them singletons. Regarding the study as a whole: In blood, top tumor clones expanded by 2 weeks, shrinking by 4.

The sequences come from blood, collected from a patient whose treatment included radiotherapy and nephrectomy. The origin of this receptor is a woman aged 60-75 years with renal cell carcinoma.

CDR3 sequence reads: CASASPDTQYF. DNA for the CDR3: TGTGCCAGTGCGTCTCCCGATACGCAGTATTTT. V is TRBV28 and J is TRBJ2-3; D remains unclear. Germline values: CDR1 MDHEN, CDR2 SYDVKM. V lost 9 bases and J 6 bases, leaving 10 bases between the germline ends. This CDR3 is 11 amino acids long.